What follows describes a single TCR beta chain. This specimen comes from a study of response to subunit inactivated influenza vaccine. TCRdb passed the RT-PCR reads through MiXCR, listing each CDR3 protein once. The table has around 160,000 distinct CDR3 sequences, 11% seen once. The material was non-naive T cells sorted from PBMCs, obtained roughly 45 days after vaccination. The TCR was taken from a man between 45 and 60 years old who received an inactivated influenza vaccine.

This CDR3 reads CASSQDAEQFF. The CDR3, as DNA: TGTGCCAGCAGCCAAGACGCCGAGCAGTTCTTC. V gene TRBV14 combines with J gene TRBJ2-1; D not certain. Trimming left V 0 bases short and J 10 bases short, with 4 bases between. The germline gives CDR1 SGHDN, CDR2 FVKESK. The CDR3 totals 11 residues.